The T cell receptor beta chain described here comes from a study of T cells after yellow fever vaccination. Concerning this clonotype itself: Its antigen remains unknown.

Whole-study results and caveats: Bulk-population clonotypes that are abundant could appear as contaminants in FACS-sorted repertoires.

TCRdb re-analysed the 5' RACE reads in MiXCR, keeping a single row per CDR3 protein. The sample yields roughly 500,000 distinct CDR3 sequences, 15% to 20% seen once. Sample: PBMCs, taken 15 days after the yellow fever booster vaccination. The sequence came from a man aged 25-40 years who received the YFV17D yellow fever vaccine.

The CDR3 DNA sequence: TGTGCCTGGGTTCCGCTCGGGACCGGGGAGCTGTTTTTT. Its protein is CAWVPLGTGELFF. The chain combines TRBV30 with TRBJ2-2; D ambiguous. V was shortened by 5 bases and J by 5 bases, with 12 bases between the two germline ends. Germline V gene data show CDR1 as GTSNPN and CDR2 as SVGIG (reference sequence). The CDR3 sequence is 13 residues long.